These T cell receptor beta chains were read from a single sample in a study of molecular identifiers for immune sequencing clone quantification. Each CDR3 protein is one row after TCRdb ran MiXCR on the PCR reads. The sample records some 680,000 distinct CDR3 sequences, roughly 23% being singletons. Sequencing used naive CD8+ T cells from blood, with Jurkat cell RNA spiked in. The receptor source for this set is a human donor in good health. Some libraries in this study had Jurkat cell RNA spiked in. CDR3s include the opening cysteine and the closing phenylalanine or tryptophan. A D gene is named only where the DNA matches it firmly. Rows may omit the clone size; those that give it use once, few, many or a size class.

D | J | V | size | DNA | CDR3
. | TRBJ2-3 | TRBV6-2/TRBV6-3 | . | TGTGCCAGCAGTTACCCGGCCAGGGACACGCAGTATTTT | CASSYPARDTQYF
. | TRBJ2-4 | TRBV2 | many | TGTGCCAGCAGTGAAAGCATTTCCAAAAACATTCAGTACTTC | CASSESISKNIQYF
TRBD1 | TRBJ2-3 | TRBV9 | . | TGTGCCAGCAGTGCACGGACAGGAGATACGCAGTATTTT | CASSARTGDTQYF
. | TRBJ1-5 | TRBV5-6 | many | TGTGCCAGCAGCTCCATGACTGAGGGCAATCAGCCCCAGCATTTT | CASSSMTEGNQPQHF
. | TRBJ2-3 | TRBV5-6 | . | TGTGCCAGCACCCGGCCGGGTTTCGCAGATACGCAGTATTTT | CASTRPGFADTQYF
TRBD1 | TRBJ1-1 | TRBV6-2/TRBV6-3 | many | TGTGCCAGCAGTTACTCGCCCTCGGAACAGGGGAGTATGAACACTGAAGCTTTCTTT | CASSYSPSEQGSMNTEAFF
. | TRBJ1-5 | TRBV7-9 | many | TGTGCCAGCAGCCCCCTAATCGGCAATCAGCCCCAGCATTTT | CASSPLIGNQPQHF
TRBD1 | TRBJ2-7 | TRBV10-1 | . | TGCGCCAGCAGTGAGTCCGGACAGGGTTACGAGCAGTACTTC | CASSESGQGYEQYF
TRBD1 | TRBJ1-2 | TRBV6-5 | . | TGTGCCAGCAGTTCCACCACAGGGGGCACCGGCTACACCTTC | CASSSTTGGTGYTF
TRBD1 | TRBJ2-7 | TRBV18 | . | TGTGCCAGCTCACCAACAGGACAGGGGTTCTACGAGCAGTACTTC | CASSPTGQGFYEQYF
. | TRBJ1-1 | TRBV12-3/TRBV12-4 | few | TGTGCCAGCAGTTTTGGGCAGGTTCAAGCTTTCTTT | CASSFGQVQAFF
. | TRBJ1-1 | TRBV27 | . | TGTGCCAGCAGTTTGGGATATTTGGGTGGAACTGAAGCTTTCTTT | CASSLGYLGGTEAFF
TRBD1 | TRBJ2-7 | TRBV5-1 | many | TGCGCCAGCAGCTGGACAGGGGAAGACGTTCTACGAGAGCAGTACTTC | CASSWTGEDVLREQYF